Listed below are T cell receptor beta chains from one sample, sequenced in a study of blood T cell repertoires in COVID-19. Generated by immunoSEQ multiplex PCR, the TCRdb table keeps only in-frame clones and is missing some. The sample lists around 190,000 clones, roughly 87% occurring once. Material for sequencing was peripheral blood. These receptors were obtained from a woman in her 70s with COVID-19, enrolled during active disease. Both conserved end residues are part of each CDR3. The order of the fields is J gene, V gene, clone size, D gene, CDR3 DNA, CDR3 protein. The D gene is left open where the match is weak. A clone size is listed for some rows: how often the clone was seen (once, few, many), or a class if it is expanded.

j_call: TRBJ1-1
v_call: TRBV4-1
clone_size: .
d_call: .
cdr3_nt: TGCGCCAGCAGCCGGCAACAGGACCTTACCCTCTTGAACACTGAAGCTTTCTTT
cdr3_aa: CASSRQQDLTLLNTEAFF

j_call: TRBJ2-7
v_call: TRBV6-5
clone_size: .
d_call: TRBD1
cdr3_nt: TGTGCCAGCAGCGACCGACAGGGCTACGAGCAGTACTTC
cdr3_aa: CASSDRQGYEQYF

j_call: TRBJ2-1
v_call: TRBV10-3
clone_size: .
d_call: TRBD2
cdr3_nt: TGTGCCATCAGTGAGTTCGGGACTAGCGGGAGGAACTACAATGAGCAGTTCTTC
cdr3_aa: CAISEFGTSGRNYNEQFF

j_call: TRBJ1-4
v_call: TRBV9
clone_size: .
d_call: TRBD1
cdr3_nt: TGTGCCAGCAGCGTAGAAGGACAGGGGGCGAGGGGTGAAAAACTGTTTTTT
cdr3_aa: CASSVEGQGARGEKLFF

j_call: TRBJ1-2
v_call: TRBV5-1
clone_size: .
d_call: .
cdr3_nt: TGCGCCAGCAGCTTGCGTGTGGGGAGCTATGGCTACACCTTC
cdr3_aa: CASSLRVGSYGYTF

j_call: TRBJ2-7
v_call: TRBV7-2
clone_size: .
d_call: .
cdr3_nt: TGTGCCAGCAGCTTAGGTGGGAGGCTCGGAGAGCAGTACTTC
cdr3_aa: CASSLGGRLGEQYF

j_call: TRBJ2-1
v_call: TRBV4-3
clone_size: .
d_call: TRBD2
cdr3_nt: TGCGCCAGCAGCCAAGATTTCGGCGGGGGAGGCTACAATGAGCAGTTCTTC
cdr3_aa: CASSQDFGGGGYNEQFF

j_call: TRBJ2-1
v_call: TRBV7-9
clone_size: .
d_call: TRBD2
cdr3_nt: TGTGCCAGCAGCATTAGCGGGACCTACAATGAGCAGTTCTTC
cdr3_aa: CASSISGTYNEQFF

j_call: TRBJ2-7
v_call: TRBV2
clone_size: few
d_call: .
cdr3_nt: TGTGCCAGCGGGGCGAATTCCTACGAGCAGTACTTC
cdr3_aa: CASGANSYEQYF

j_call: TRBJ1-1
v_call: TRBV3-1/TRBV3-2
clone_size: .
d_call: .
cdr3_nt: TGTGCCAGCAGCCAAATCGGGCAGGGGAGTGTTAACACTGAAGCTTTCTTT
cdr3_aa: CASSQIGQGSVNTEAFF

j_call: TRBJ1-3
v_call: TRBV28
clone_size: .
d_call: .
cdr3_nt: TGTGCCAGCAGGGAGCGGTCTGGAAACACCATATATTTT
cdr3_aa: CASRERSGNTIYF

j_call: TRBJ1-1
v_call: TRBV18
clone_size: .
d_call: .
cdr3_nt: TGTGCCAGCTCACCACGGACAGAGACTGAAGCTTTCTTT
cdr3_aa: CASSPRTETEAFF

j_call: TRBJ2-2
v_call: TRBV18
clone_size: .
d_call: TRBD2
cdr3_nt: TGTGCCAGCTCACCACTCAGACGGGAGGCTCCCACCGGGGAGCTGTTTTTT
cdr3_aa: CASSPLRREAPTGELFF

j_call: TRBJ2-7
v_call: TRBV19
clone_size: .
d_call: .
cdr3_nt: TGTGCCAGTAGTAGTGCTTATACAGGTTCGGCCTACGAGCAGTACTTC
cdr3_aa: CASSSAYTGSAYEQYF

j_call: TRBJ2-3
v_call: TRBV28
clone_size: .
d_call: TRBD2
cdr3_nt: TGTGCCAGCAGTCGAATAGCGGGAGGGGTTGATACGCAGTATTTT
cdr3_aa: CASSRIAGGVDTQYF

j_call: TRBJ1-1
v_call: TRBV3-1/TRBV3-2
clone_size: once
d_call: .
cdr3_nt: TGTGCCAGCAGTCGTACTGGAGGCACTGAAGCTTTCTTT
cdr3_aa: CASSRTGGTEAFF

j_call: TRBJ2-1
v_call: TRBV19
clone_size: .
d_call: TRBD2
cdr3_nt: TGTGCCAGTAGTATTGGCCCTGCGGCTAGCGGGAGGGTTACCTACAATGAGCAGTTCTTC
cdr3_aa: CASSIGPAASGRVTYNEQFF

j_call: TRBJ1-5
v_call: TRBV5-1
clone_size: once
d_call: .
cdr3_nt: TGCGCCAGCAGCCTGGGCGGGCGGGAGAATCAGCCCCAGCATTTT
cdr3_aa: CASSLGGRENQPQHF

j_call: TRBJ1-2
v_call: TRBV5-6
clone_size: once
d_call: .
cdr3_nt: TGTGCCAGCAGCTTGGGACCCGGGGGGGGAGGCTACACCTTC
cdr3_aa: CASSLGPGGGGYTF

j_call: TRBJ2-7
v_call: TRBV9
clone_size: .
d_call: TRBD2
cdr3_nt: TGTGCCAGCAGCGTAGGACTAGCGGGACACTACGAGCAGTACTTC
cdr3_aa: CASSVGLAGHYEQYF

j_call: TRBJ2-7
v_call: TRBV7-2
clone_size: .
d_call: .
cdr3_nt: TGTGCCAGCAGCTTAGGGGGGACTTCCTACGAGCAGTACTTC
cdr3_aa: CASSLGGTSYEQYF

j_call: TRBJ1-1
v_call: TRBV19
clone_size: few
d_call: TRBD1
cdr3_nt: TGTGCCAGTAGTACGGGACAGGGGAGGATTGAATCCACTGAAGCTTTCTTT
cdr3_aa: CASSTGQGRIESTEAFF

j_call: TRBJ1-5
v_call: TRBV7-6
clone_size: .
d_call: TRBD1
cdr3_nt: TGTGCCAGCAGCCCATCTCTTGGGACAGACCATTATAGCAATCAGCCCCAGCATTTT
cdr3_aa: CASSPSLGTDHYSNQPQHF

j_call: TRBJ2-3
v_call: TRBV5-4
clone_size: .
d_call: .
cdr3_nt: TGTGCCAGCAGCTTGGGGGCGTTGGGCACAGATACGCAGTATTTT
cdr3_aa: CASSLGALGTDTQYF

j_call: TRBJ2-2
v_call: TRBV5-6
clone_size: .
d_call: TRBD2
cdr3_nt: TGTGCCAGCAGCTCGCTAGCGGGAGGGGACACCGGGGAGCTGTTTTTT
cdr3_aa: CASSSLAGGDTGELFF

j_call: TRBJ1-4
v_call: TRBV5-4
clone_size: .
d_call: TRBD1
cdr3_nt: TGTGCCAGCAGCCGGGGACAGACCGAAAAACTGTTTTTT
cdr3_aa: CASSRGQTEKLFF

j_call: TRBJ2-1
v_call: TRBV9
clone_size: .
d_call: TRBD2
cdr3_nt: TGTGCCAGCAGCGTAGAGGGGTCTAGCGGGAGGGGTGAGCAGTTCTTC
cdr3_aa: CASSVEGSSGRGEQFF

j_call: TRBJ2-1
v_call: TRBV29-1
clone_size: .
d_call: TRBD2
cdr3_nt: TGCAGCGTTGAAGGACTAGCGGAAACCTACAATGAGCAGTTCTTC
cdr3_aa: CSVEGLAETYNEQFF

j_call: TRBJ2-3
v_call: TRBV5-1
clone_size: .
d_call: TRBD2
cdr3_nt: TGCGCCAGCAGCATGGGACTAGCGGCTCGGATTGGTACGCAGTATTTT
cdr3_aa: CASSMGLAARIGTQYF

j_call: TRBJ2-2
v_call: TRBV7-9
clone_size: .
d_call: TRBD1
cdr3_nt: TGTGCCAGCAGCTCAGGGGGCGCGAACACCGGGGAGCTGTTTTTT
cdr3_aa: CASSSGGANTGELFF

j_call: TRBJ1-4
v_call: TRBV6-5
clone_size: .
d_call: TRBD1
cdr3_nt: TGTGCCAGCAGTTACTCGACAGGGGCGGGTGAAAAACTGTTTTTT
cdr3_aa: CASSYSTGAGEKLFF

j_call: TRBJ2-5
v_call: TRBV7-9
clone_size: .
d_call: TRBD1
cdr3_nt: TGTGCCAGCAGCTTATCGTATGGACAGGGGCCATTTTACCAAGAGACCCAGTACTTC
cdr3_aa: CASSLSYGQGPFYQETQYF

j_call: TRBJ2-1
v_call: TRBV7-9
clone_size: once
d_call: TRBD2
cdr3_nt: TGTGCCAGCAGCTTAGGGACTAGCGGGATAGGCTCCTACAATGAGCAGTTCTTC
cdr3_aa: CASSLGTSGIGSYNEQFF

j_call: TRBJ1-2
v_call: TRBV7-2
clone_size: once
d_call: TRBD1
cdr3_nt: TGTGCCAGCAGCGGCGGGACAGGGCGATCCTATGGCTACACCTTC
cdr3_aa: CASSGGTGRSYGYTF

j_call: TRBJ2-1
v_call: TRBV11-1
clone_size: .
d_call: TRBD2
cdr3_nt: TGTGCCAGCAGTTTAGCGGGAGGATCGAATGAGCAGTTCTTC
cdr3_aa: CASSLAGGSNEQFF

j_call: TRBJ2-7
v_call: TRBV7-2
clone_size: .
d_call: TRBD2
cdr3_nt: TGTGCCAGCAGCCCGCGGGAGGGCCCCTACGAGCAGTACTTC
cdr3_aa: CASSPREGPYEQYF

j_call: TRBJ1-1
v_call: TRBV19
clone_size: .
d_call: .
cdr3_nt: TGTGCCAGTAAGGTCACGGCAGGTCGAACTGAAGCTTTCTTT
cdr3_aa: CASKVTAGRTEAFF

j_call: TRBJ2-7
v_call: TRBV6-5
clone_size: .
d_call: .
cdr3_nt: TGTGCCAGCAGTTACTCGGGACTGACGTACTTC
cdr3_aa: CASSYSGLTYF

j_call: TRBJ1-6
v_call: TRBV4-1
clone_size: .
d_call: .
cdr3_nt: TGCGCCAGCAGCCAAGATCAGGCCACTTCTAATTCACCCCTCCACTTT
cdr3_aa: CASSQDQATSNSPLHF

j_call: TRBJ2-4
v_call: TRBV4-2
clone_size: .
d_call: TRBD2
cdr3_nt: TGTGCCAGCAGCCCGGGACTAGCGGCCCAAAGGAACATTCAGTACTTC
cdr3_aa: CASSPGLAAQRNIQYF

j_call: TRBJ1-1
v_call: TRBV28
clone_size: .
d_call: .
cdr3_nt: TGTGCCAGCAGCCTTGCCAGGATTTTAAACACTGAAGCTTTCTTT
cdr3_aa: CASSLARILNTEAFF

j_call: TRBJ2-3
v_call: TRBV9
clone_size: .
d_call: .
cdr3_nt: TGTGCCAGCAGCTTCCGGACTGCCCCTAGCACAGATACGCAGTATTTT
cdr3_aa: CASSFRTAPSTDTQYF

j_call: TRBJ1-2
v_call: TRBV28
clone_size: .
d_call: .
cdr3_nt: TGTGCCAGCACCGAGGAAGCAGAACCCTATGGCTACACCTTC
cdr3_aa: CASTEEAEPYGYTF

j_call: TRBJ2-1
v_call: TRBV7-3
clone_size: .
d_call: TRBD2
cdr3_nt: TGTGCCAGCAGCTTGACGAGGGGAGGGCGAAATGAGCAGTTCTTC
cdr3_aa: CASSLTRGGRNEQFF

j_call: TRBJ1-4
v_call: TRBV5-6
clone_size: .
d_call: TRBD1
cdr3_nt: TGTGCCAGCAGCTTGGGTGGACAGGGGAGAGAAAAACTGTTTTTT
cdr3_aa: CASSLGGQGREKLFF

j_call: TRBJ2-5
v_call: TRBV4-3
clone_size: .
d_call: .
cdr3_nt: TGCGCCAGCAGCCAACAGGGGAAGACCCAGTACTTC
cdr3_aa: CASSQQGKTQYF

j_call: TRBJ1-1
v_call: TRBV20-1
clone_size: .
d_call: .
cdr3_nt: TGCAGTGCTACCCCGGGGGGGGAAGCTTTCTTT
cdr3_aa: CSATPGGEAFF

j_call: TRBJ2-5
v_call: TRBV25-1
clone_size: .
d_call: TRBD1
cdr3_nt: TGTGCCAGCAGTGAATATTGGACAGGGGAAGGTTGGCAAGAGACCCAGTACTTC
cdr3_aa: CASSEYWTGEGWQETQYF

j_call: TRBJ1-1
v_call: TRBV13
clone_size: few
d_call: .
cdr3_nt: TGTGCCAGCAGCTTAGGAGACTTGAACACTGAAGCTTTCTTT
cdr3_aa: CASSLGDLNTEAFF

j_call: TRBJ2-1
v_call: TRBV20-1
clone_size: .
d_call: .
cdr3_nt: TGCAGTGCTAGTATCCCTAACAATGAGCAGTTCTTC
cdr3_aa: CSASIPNNEQFF

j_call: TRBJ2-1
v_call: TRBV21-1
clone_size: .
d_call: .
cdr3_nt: TGTGCCAGCAGAAAAAGCTGGGCGGGAGGGCCAGCCTACAATGAGCAGTTCTTC
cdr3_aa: CASRKSWAGGPAYNEQFF